This T cell receptor beta chain was observed in a study of T cell changes during pregnancy in multiple sclerosis. Libraries were prepared by immunoSEQ multiplex PCR; TCRdb keeps only in-frame clonotypes and omits some of them. Among about 99,000 clones listed, about 94% were seen once. This CDR3 is 13 amino acids long. CDR1 and CDR2 from the germline V gene are SGHTA and FQGNSA. Trimming pared 1 base from V and 3 bases from J, leaving 6 bases between. The chain carries TRBV7-2 and TRBJ2-5, with D maybe TRBD2 (6 bases). The TCR was taken from a female donor with multiple sclerosis, enrolled in a pregnancy study. The starting material was peripheral blood, obtained after pregnancy. The CDR3 spells CASSLGTKETQYF. CDR3 nucleotides: TGTGCCAGCAGCTTAGGGACTAAAGAGACCCAGTACTTC.